This T cell receptor beta chain was profiled in a study of blood T cell repertoires in COVID-19. Study at large: In each case, the material was cDNA or gDNA derived from T cells, B-cell-depleted T cells, or PBMCs.

This clone was seen only once. Data came from immunoSEQ multiplex PCR; TCRdb stores just in-frame clones and leaves some out. The sample records more than 300,000 clones, 70% to 90% being singletons. This CDR3 contains 17 residues. V lost 4 bases and J 4 bases, leaving 22 bases between the germline ends. The age range of participants was about 18 to 95 years, with residence in about two dozen US areas. Participants were placed into cohorts based on the clinical history they reported. The study counted Cohort 3 donors as recovered given two negative PCRs, clearance, or symptom resolution. This rearrangement joins TRBV23-1 to TRBJ2-5; D is unresolved. TRBV23-1 belongs to the ORF category, with a function that is uncertain. This receptor was identified in a woman aged 25 to 39 who had recovered from COVID-19. The material sequenced was PBMCs or T cells enriched from blood (not recorded which). The CDR3 sequence: CASSPMAGPRARETQYF. CDR3 DNA: TGCGCCAGCAGTCCCATGGCCGGCCCTAGAGCCAGAGAGACCCAGTACTTC.